The 2 T cell receptor beta chains presented below share a single source sample, sequenced in a study of OX40 agonist ivuxolimab in advanced cancers. Library generation was performed with the immunoSEQ multiplex PCR assay. This is the immuneACCESS table as TCRdb keeps it, with only in-frame sequences that have V and J called. A part of the clones is gone; compared with another copy, unresolved V genes explain less than half, and the rest is unexplained. This sample comprises tens of thousands of clones, 65% to 90% of them detected only once. Roughly 1.9% of the sample is in the top ten clones. The source material was CD4+ or CD8+ T cells sorted from blood, sampled in a trial of the OX40 agonist ivuxolimab. The receptors stem from an adult with an advanced solid tumor such as melanoma, head and neck, liver or kidney cancer.

The V and J genes are TRBV10-3 and TRBJ2-7; TRBD2 might be the D (6 bases). This CDR3 has 12 residues. Germline CDR1 is ENHRY and CDR2 is SYGVKD. With 2 bases removed from V and 4 bases from J, the gap between germline ends came to 6 bases. This CDR3 is CAISEGGYEQYF. CDR3 coding DNA: TGTGCCATCAGTGAGGGGGGGTACGAGCAGTACTTC.

In its sample, this clone was seen a few times. The rearrangement links TRBV29-1 to TRBJ1-2; weak D call: TRBD1 (6 bases). V lost 4 bases and J 6 bases, leaving 18 bases between the germline ends. There are 14 residues in the CDR3. CDR1 is SQVTM, CDR2 ANQGSEA, per germline. The CDR3 sequence is CSVVEGGGSNGYTF. In nucleotides, the CDR3 is TGCAGCGTTGTAGAAGGGGGTGGAAGTAATGGCTACACCTTC.